What follows describes a single TCR beta chain. This entry is derived from a study of tumour-infiltrating T cells in Burkitt lymphoma. Study in general: Repertoire clonality predicted overall and progression-free survival.

Some clones are missing from TCRdb's copy, which holds only in-frame ones; the method was immunoSEQ multiplex PCR. The top ten hold approximately 5.6% of the sample, which has several thousand clones, about two thirds seen once. CDR1 MNHNS and CDR2 SASEGT come from the germline V gene. CDR3 length: 13 amino acids. V lost 7 bases to trimming and J lost 11 bases, with 17 bases between them. This receptor was taken from a human donor with diffuse large B-cell lymphoma. The chain links TRBV6-1 to TRBJ1-4, with D possibly matching TRBD1 (6 bases). The sequencing sample was made of tumor tissue. The CDR3 loop is CASTTGRPRKLFF. CDR3 nucleotides: TGTGCCAGCACTACAGGGCGTCCGCGGAAACTGTTTTTT.